Listed here are 21 T cell receptor beta chains from one sample, sequenced in a study of blood T cell repertoires in COVID-19. Sequenced by immunoSEQ multiplex PCR; TCRdb stores in-frame clones only, minus some. The repertoire holds around 170,000 clones, about nine tenths seen once, with approximately 2.1% in the top ten. The material sequenced was peripheral blood. These receptors were collected from a man between 18 and 29 years old who had recovered from COVID-19.

The chain employs TRBV2 and TRBJ2-5, with D possibly being TRBD1 (6 bases). Between the trimmed V and J ends, which lost 9 bases and 1 base, there was a span of 15 bases. CDR3 size: 14 residues. Germline assignment: CDR1 SNHLY and CDR2 FYNNEI. In DNA form, the CDR3 reads TGTGCCAGTACGTACAGGGTAACCCAAGAGACCCAGTACTTC. Translation: CASTYRVTQETQYF.

The chain is built from TRBV3-1 (or the pseudogene TRBV3-2) and TRBJ2-2; 11 bases agree with TRBD2. Germline V gives CDR1 LGHDT, CDR2 YNNKEL (reference sequence). The V gene end was trimmed by 2 bases and the J gene end by 6 bases; junction bases not matched to a gene: 2. CDR3 length: 15 residues. DNA of the CDR3: TGTGCCAGCAGCCAACAACTAGCGGGGGCCGGGGAGCTGTTTTTT. Its translation: CASSQQLAGAGELFF.

V is TRBV4-1 and J is TRBJ2-7, with D perhaps matching TRBD2 (6 bases). With 2 bases removed from V and 3 bases from J, the gap between germline ends came to 14 bases. This CDR3 contains 15 residues. Germline V gene lookup returns CDR1 MGHRA and CDR2 YSYEKL. CDR3 amino acids: CASSQREAALYEQYF. The CDR3 DNA reads TGCGCCAGCAGCCAAAGGGAGGCAGCACTCTACGAGCAGTACTTC.

The genes are TRBV6-5 and TRBJ2-1; D might be TRBD2 (5 bases). Trimming removed 5 bases from V and 8 bases from J, with 19 bases in between. The CDR3 has 15 amino acids. Germline V CDR1 and CDR2: MNHEY, SVGAGI. CDR3: CASSRTRGGWDEQFF. For the CDR3, the DNA is TGTGCCAGCAGTCGTACTCGGGGTGGCTGGGATGAGCAGTTCTTC.

This chain connects TRBV7-2 to TRBJ2-7; 9 bases line up with TRBD2. V lost 0 bases, J lost 6 bases, and 12 bases stayed unmatched. The length of the CDR3 is 17 residues. Germline CDR1 SGHTA, CDR2 FQGNSA. The CDR3: CASSLAGPGLAFPEQYF. For the CDR3, the DNA is TGTGCCAGCAGCTTAGCGGGGCCGGGACTAGCTTTCCCCGAGCAGTACTTC.

In DNA, the CDR3 is TGTGCCAGCAGCCATCCCGGGGGGCCCCAGCATTTT. As protein: CASSHPGGPQHF. The V call is TRBV4-2, the J call TRBJ1-5; a weak D match, TRBD1 (5 bases). The germline V gene has CDR1 LGHNA and CDR2 YNFKEQ. V was pared by 3 bases and J by 9 bases, with 9 bases between. There are 12 residues in the CDR3.

The V and J genes are TRBV6-1 and TRBJ1-1; 8 positions agree with TRBD1. The V and J ends lost 0 bases and 1 base, in that order; junction bases with no gene match: 4. The CDR3 has 16 amino acids. CDR1 and CDR2 (germline): MNHNS, SASEGT. The CDR3 region is CASSEALTGGNTEAFF. CDR3 DNA: TGTGCCAGCAGTGAAGCCCTTACAGGGGGGAACACTGAAGCTTTCTTT.

This sequence joins TRBV6-5 and TRBJ1-1, with D unclear. The V gene lost 2 bases and the J gene lost 0 bases, with 4 bases spanning the gap. Per germline, CDR1 MNHEY and CDR2 SVGAGI. The CDR3 length is 13 residues. The DNA of the CDR3 is TGTGCCAGCAGTTACACGGTGAACACTGAAGCTTTCTTT. It is translated as CASSYTVNTEAFF.

This clone was seen once. The chain links TRBV2 to TRBJ2-2; D may be TRBD1 (5 bases). The germline gives CDR1 SNHLY, CDR2 FYNNEI. V shed 5 bases and J shed 4 bases, with 8 bases lying between them. This CDR3 comprises 13 residues. CDR3 nucleotides: TGTGCCAGCAGTTTGGACACCACCGGGGAGCTGTTTTTT. Amino acids: CASSLDTTGELFF.

This chain connects TRBV9 to TRBJ2-7; 7 bases map to TRBD1. The J segment lost 6 bases and the V segment lost 4 bases, leaving 10 bases of the junction unmatched. The CDR3 sequence is 14 residues long. Germline V gives CDR1 SGDLS, CDR2 YYNGEE. In DNA, the CDR3 is TGTGCCAGCAGCACAGGGGAAAGACCGGCCGAGCAGTACTTC. Translation: CASSTGERPAEQYF.

The chain combines TRBV4-3 with TRBJ2-7; D may be TRBD2 (7 bases). Trimming took off 0 bases at V and 2 bases at J, with 14 bases between the two ends. Germline CDR1 LGHNA, CDR2 YSLEER. This CDR3 region has 16 residues. The CDR3 DNA reads TGCGCCAGCAGCCAAGATACGGGGGGCCCAACCTACGAGCAGTACTTC. Translation gives CASSQDTGGPTYEQYF.

The chain recombines TRBV14 with TRBJ2-1, with D hard to call. This CDR3 spans 12 amino acids. The germline V gene encodes CDR1 SGHDN and CDR2 FVKESK. Trimming stripped 5 bases from V and 4 bases from J, with 6 bases between. DNA of the CDR3: TGTGCCAGCAGCGTAAAATACAATGAGCAGTTCTTC. This codes for CASSVKYNEQFF.

This clone appeared a few times. The chain carries TRBV2 and TRBJ2-7, with a tentative D call TRBD2 (6 bases). Trimming took 3 bases from V and 2 from J, leaving 8 bases between them. CDR1 and CDR2 (germline): SNHLY, FYNNEI. The CDR3 is 13 residues long. In DNA form, the CDR3 reads TGTGCCAGCAGTGAGGAGGGCCCCTACGAGCAGTACTTC. Its translation: CASSEEGPYEQYF. Full variable domain (missing parts from reference TRBV2 and TRBJ2-7): EPEVTQTPSHQVTQMGQEVILRCVPISNHLYFYWYRQILGQKVEFLVSFYNNEISEKSEIFDDQFSVERPDGSNFTLKIRSTKLEDSAMYFCASSEEGPYEQYFGPGTRLTVT.

V is TRBV5-8 and J is TRBJ2-2, with D hard to call. Trimming left V 0 bases short and J 1 base short, with 7 bases between. The CDR3 covers 15 residues. Per germline, CDR1 SGHTS and CDR2 YDEGEE. The CDR3 nucleotides are TGTGCCAGCAGCTTGGTACAGCTGAACACCGGGGAGCTGTTTTTT. Translated: CASSLVQLNTGELFF.

The V call is TRBV18, the J call TRBJ1-1; D not resolved. V gave up 6 bases and J gave up 4 bases, with 12 bases separating them. CDR3 size: 13 residues. The V gene's germline CDR1 is KGHSH and CDR2 LQKENI. The CDR3 nucleotides read TGTGCCAGCTCCCTAAACGGGGTCACTGAAGCTTTCTTT. This encodes CASSLNGVTEAFF.

The chain carries TRBV27 and TRBJ1-6; 9 positions agree with TRBD1. Germline assignment: CDR1 MNHEY and CDR2 SMNVEV (reference sequence). The CDR3 totals 15 residues. Trimming cost V 8 bases and J 14 bases; bases outside gene matches: 16. The CDR3 DNA reads as TGTGCCAGCTCTGACTCCGGGACAGGGCCTTTCTCCCTCCACTTT. Protein sequence: CASSDSGTGPFSLHF.

This chain joins TRBV25-1 and TRBJ1-1, with D possibly TRBD1 on 6 matching bases. This CDR3 is built from 14 residues. V gave up 5 bases and J gave up 5 bases, with 15 bases separating them. From germline, CDR1 is MGHDK and CDR2 SYGVNS. For the CDR3, the DNA is TGTGCCAGCAGTCCTTTTACAGGGCTAACTGAAGCTTTCTTT. Protein product: CASSPFTGLTEAFF.

The chain carries TRBV28 and TRBJ2-4; maybe TRBD1 (5 bases). Per germline, CDR1 MDHEN and CDR2 SYDVKM. Deletions cut 4 bases from V and 2 bases from J, with 15 bases between. CDR3 size: 16 residues. The CDR3 nucleotides are TGTGCCAGCAGTTCCCTCTTAGACAGACCCAAAAACATTCAGTACTTC. Translated: CASSSLLDRPKNIQYF.

The chain uses TRBV12-5 and TRBJ2-7, with 7 bases that match TRBD1. This CDR3 is built from 17 residues. Germline lookup yields CDR1 LGHNT and CDR2 FRNRAP. V shed 3 bases, J shed 1 base, and the junction held 12 bases outside the gene matches. The CDR3 spells CASGFYRIDRVSYEQYF. In DNA form, the CDR3 reads TGTGCTAGTGGTTTCTACCGAATTGACAGGGTTTCCTACGAGCAGTACTTC.

This rearrangement joins TRBV7-9 to TRBJ2-5; D may be TRBD1 (5 bases). Germline values: CDR1 SEHNR, CDR2 FQNEAQ (reference sequence). The CDR3 length is 14 residues. Between the trimmed V and J ends, which lost 5 bases and 4 bases, there was a span of 14 bases. The CDR3 DNA reads as TGTGCCAGCAGCCATTTCAGGGATCGAGAGACCCAGTACTTC. Translated, it gives CASSHFRDRETQYF.

The chain is built from TRBV2 and TRBJ2-5, with D tentatively TRBD2 (6 bases). The CDR3 has 14 residues. Germline V gene data show CDR1 as SNHLY and CDR2 as FYNNEI. Trimming stripped 7 bases from V and 4 bases from J, with 16 bases between. The CDR3 region has the DNA TGTGCCAGCAAAGGGAGGAGTTACATAGAGACCCAGTACTTC. It yields the protein CASKGRSYIETQYF.